This T cell receptor (beta chain) was sequenced during a study of T-cell memory formation after mild COVID-19. General observations from the study: Balance between CD4 and CD8 was seen in clones contracting day 15 to 85, and a CD4+ lean was seen in later expanders.

TCRdb redid the calling of the 5' RACE reads with MiXCR, one entry per CDR3 protein. This sample has 10,000 to 15,000 distinct CDR3 sequences, with 14% found just once. In this sample, this clonotype turned up a few times. Its specificity is unknown. The CDR3 sequence is 15 residues long. Germline V gives CDR1 DFQATT, CDR2 SNEGSKA (reference sequence). The junction had 7 bases not matched to a gene; V was cut back by 2 bases and J by 5 bases. Source material: PBMCs or a T cell subset sorted from them (not recorded which). The receptor's source is a man aged 18-30 years who had mild COVID-19 (a few samples of this study predate the infection). Cell type and time point are not known. The chain combines TRBV20-1 with TRBJ2-1, with TRBD1 identical over 9 bases. The CDR3 here is CSARLFRDRDNEQFF. The CDR3 coding sequence is TGCAGTGCTAGACTCTTCCGGGACAGGGACAATGAGCAGTTCTTC.